Shown below are 9 T cell receptor beta chains from a single sample sequenced in a study of identical twins. One entry per CDR3 protein results from TCRdb running MiXCR on the 5' RACE reads. The repertoire holds under 300,000 distinct CDR3 sequences, with approximately 11% as singletons. These data also formed part of another study, on yellow fever vaccine responses in identical twins.

The sequencing input was memory (CD45RO+) T cells sorted from blood. The receptors were gathered from a woman aged 18-35 years in good health.

V usage is TRBV9 and J usage is TRBJ1-3; weak D call: TRBD1 (5 bases). CDR1 and CDR2 (germline): SGDLS, YYNGEE. The CDR3 covers 17 residues. V lost 0 bases and J lost 0, with 13 bases in between. For the CDR3, the DNA is TGTGCCAGCAGCGTAGCTGGACACCAGAGCTCTGGAAACACCATATATTTT. Translation gives CASSVAGHQSSGNTIYF.

Ten or more counts support this clonotype. The V call is TRBV7-9, the J call TRBJ2-7; D ambiguous. Germline CDR1 SEHNR, CDR2 FQNEAQ (reference sequence). CDR3 length equals 12 residues. The V end was cut by 5 bases, the J end by 7 bases, with 12 bases between. The CDR3 protein is CASSLSNPEQYF. The CDR3 DNA reads as TGTGCCAGCAGCCTTAGTAACCCAGAGCAGTACTTC.

The rearrangement joins TRBV20-1 to TRBJ2-3; D might be TRBD1 (6 bases). Trimming removed 4 bases from V and 1 base from J, with 12 bases in between. The CDR3 totals 14 residues. Looked up from germline, CDR1 is DFQATT and CDR2 is SNEGSKA (reference sequence). The CDR3 coding sequence is TGCAGTGCTACGAAACAGGGCGGCACAGATACGCAGTATTTT. Residues: CSATKQGGTDTQYF.

This rearrangement joins TRBV4-1 to TRBJ2-5; unclear D gene. Trimming stripped 0 bases from V and 1 base from J, with 6 bases between. Germline-derived CDR1 and CDR2 are MGHRA and YSYEKL. This CDR3 is 14 amino acids long. DNA of the CDR3: TGCGCCAGCAGCCAAGATTCAGCCCAAGAGACCCAGTACTTC. Its translation is CASSQDSAQETQYF.

Ten or more counts support this clonotype. The chain employs TRBV29-1 and TRBJ1-3; D is perhaps TRBD1 (5 bases). CDR3 length equals 11 residues. Germline CDR1 is SQVTM and CDR2 is ANQGSEA. The ends were cut back, 6 bases at V and 7 bases at J, with 10 bases in the middle. For the CDR3, the DNA is TGCAGCGTATCGACAGTCAACACCATATATTTT. It specifies CSVSTVNTIYF. Filled out from reference TRBV29-1 and TRBJ1-3, the complete variable domain reads SAVISQKPSRDICQRGTSLTIQCQVDSQVTMMFWYRQQPGQSLTLIATANQGSEATYESGFVIDKFPISRPNLTFSTLTVSNMSPEDSSIYLCSVSTVNTIYFGEGSWLTVV.

The genes are TRBV12-3 or TRBV12-4 and TRBJ2-6; 8 positions match TRBD2. The CDR3 is made up of 18 amino acids. Unmatched junction bases numbered 13, after V lost 6 bases and J lost 3 bases. The CDR3 nucleotides are TGTGCCAGCAGCCGCCCGGCGAAGCGGGAGTTTGGGGCCAACGTCCTGACTTTC. Its translation: CASSRPAKREFGANVLTF.

V usage is TRBV11-2 and J usage is TRBJ2-7; D might be TRBD1 or TRBD2, each matching 6 bases. From germline, CDR1 is SGHAT and CDR2 FQNNGV. The CDR3 contains 14 residues. V lost 1 base to trimming and J lost 4 bases, with 11 bases between them. This CDR3 is CASSLAGAWYEQYF. CDR3 DNA: TGTGCCAGCAGCTTAGCGGGGGCCTGGTACGAGCAGTACTTC.

In this sample, this clonotype turned up a few times. The V call is TRBV20-1, the J call TRBJ2-5, with D perhaps matching TRBD1 (5 bases). With 5 bases removed from V and 0 bases from J, the gap between germline ends came to 13 bases. Germline assignment: CDR1 DFQATT and CDR2 SNEGSKA (reference sequence). The CDR3 spans 14 residues. CDR3 bases: TGCAGTGCTCCGGACAACCAGTACCAAGAGACCCAGTACTTC. As protein: CSAPDNQYQETQYF.

The V and J genes are TRBV6-2 or TRBV6-3 and TRBJ2-3; TRBD2 matches at 10 bases. CDR3 size: 16 residues. Germline V gene lookup returns CDR1 MNHEY and CDR2 SVGEGT. V lost 2 bases to trimming and J lost 2 bases; unmatched junction nucleotides: 4. The CDR3 DNA reads TGTGCCAGCAGTTACGCACTAGCGGGGATCACAGATACGCAGTATTTT. Encoded protein: CASSYALAGITDTQYF.